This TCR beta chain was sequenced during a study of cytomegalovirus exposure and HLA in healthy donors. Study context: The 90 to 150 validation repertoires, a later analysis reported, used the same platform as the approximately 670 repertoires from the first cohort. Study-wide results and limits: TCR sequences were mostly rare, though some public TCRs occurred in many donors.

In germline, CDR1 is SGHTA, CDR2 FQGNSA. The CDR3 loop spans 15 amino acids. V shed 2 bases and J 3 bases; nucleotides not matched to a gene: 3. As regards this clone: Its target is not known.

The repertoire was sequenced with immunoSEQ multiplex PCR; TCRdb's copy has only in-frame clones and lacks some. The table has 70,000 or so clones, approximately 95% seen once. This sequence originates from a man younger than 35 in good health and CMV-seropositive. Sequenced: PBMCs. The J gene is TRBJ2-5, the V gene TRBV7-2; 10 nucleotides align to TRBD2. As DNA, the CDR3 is TGTGCCAGCAGCTTACATCTAGCGGGGGAAGAGACCCAGTACTTC. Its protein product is CASSLHLAGEETQYF.